Sequencing of this TCR beta chain was carried out in a study of CD4 T cells in relation to SARS-CoV-2 and coronaviruses. Produced via immunoSEQ multiplex PCR; TCRdb's table is partial and in-frame only. The table shows 9,500 to 11,000 clones, with about 81% occurring only once. CDR3 length equals 16 residues. V was clipped by 5 bases and J by 8 bases; unmatched bases: 14. From germline, CDR1 is SGDLS and CDR2 YYNGEE. The unexposed donors gave CD4+ T cells in about 2010-2019, prior to COVID-19. CD4+ T cells were isolated from the cells after around 9 days of culture. To note about this clone: Its antigen is as yet unknown.

The receptor was derived from a human donor in good health. This sequence joins TRBV9 and TRBJ2-1; 9 bases match TRBD2. Sequenced input: CD4+ T cells from PBMCs, cultured in vitro. Written as DNA, the CDR3 is TGTGCCAGCAGATCCGGGACTAGCAGCGTCGGGGATGAGCAGTTCTTC. It specifies CASRSGTSSVGDEQFF.